This T cell receptor (beta chain) was retrieved from a study of blood T cell repertoires in COVID-19. Study at large: Acute and convalescent COVID-19 specimens originated in the United States, Italy and Spain. Nucleic acid was either cDNA or gDNA, and it came from T cells, B-cell-depleted T cells, or PBMCs.

Some clones are missing from TCRdb's copy, which holds only in-frame ones; the method was immunoSEQ multiplex PCR. The data show about 120,000 clones, with about nine tenths seen just once and 1.5% to 2% held by the top ten. CDR1 and CDR2 (germline): SGHNT, YYREEE (reference sequence). V lost 3 bases, J lost 8 bases, and 14 bases lay in between. CDR3 length: 14 residues. This chain uses TRBV5-4 with TRBJ1-4; D call uncertain. Specimen: peripheral blood. The TCR sequence derives from a human donor with active COVID-19. The donor label of this sample is uncertain. Here the CDR3 reads CASSSDLFREKLFF. The CDR3 coding sequence is TGTGCCAGCAGCTCGGACTTATTTCGGGAAAAACTGTTTTTT.